The rows below give T cell receptor beta chains drawn from one sample of a study of siplizumab effects on memory and regulatory T cells. Method: immunoSEQ multiplex PCR; TCRdb's copy keeps in-frame clones and lacks some. The profile shows under 100,000 clones, just under 95% of them singletons. Source material: non-Treg CD4+ T cells sorted from blood. The receptor source for this set is a human donor in good health. CDR3s include the opening cysteine and the closing phenylalanine or tryptophan. A D gene is named only where the DNA matches it firmly. Not every row has a clone size; where given, it reads once, few, many or a size class.

J	length	size	V	D	CDR3	DNA
TRBJ2-3	18	.	TRBV4-1	TRBD2	CASSHRLAGVSSTDTQYF	TGCGCCAGCAGCCATCGACTAGCGGGAGTCTCTAGCACAGATACGCAGTATTTT
TRBJ1-5	14	.	TRBV27	.	CASSFRDTNQPQHF	TGTGCCAGCAGTTTCCGGGACACTAATCAGCCCCAGCATTTT
TRBJ2-5	13	.	TRBV5-1	.	CASSLQGTETQYF	TGCGCCAGCAGCTTGCAGGGGACGGAGACCCAGTACTTC
TRBJ2-5	12	once	TRBV10-2	TRBD2	CARGLAEETQYF	TGCGCCAGGGGACTAGCGGAAGAGACCCAGTACTTC
TRBJ2-5	14	.	TRBV18	.	CASSPPAGQETQYF	TGTGCCAGCTCACCACCCGCGGGACAAGAGACCCAGTACTTC
TRBJ1-1	17	.	TRBV5-5	.	CASSLLTGFGGNTEAFF	TGTGCCAGCAGCTTACTGACAGGATTTGGGGGGAACACTGAAGCTTTCTTT
TRBJ2-1	12	.	TRBV7-9	.	CASSLRADGQFF	TGTGCCAGCAGCTTAAGGGCGGACGGGCAGTTCTTC
TRBJ2-2	13	.	TRBV10-1	.	CASSGANTGELFF	TGCGCCAGCAGTGGGGCCAACACCGGGGAGCTGTTTTTT
TRBJ2-5	14	once	TRBV7-3	.	CASSKNPGLETQYF	TGTGCCAGCAGCAAAAACCCGGGACTGGAGACCCAGTACTTC
TRBJ2-7	14	.	TRBV7-8	.	CASSLAGDVNEQYF	TGTGCCAGCAGCTTAGCGGGTGATGTCAACGAGCAGTACTTC
TRBJ2-5	16	.	TRBV11-2	.	CASSLDDVGRQETQYF	TGTGCCAGCAGCTTAGATGACGTGGGGAGACAAGAGACCCAGTACTTC
TRBJ2-3	11	.	TRBV6-5	.	CASSLADTQYF	TGTGCCAGCAGCCTCGCAGATACGCAGTATTTT
TRBJ2-7	13	.	TRBV6-1	TRBD2	CASSERESSEQYF	TGTGCCAGCAGTGAGCGGGAGAGCAGCGAGCAGTACTTC
TRBJ2-3	11	.	TRBV28	.	CASTSFNTQYF	TGTGCCAGCACCTCATTTAATACGCAGTATTTT
TRBJ2-7	15	.	TRBV11-2	.	CASSLGIGGPYEQYF	TGTGCCAGCAGCTTAGGGATCGGTGGACCCTACGAGCAGTACTTC
TRBJ2-3	15	.	TRBV2	TRBD2	CASRRASGTTDTQYF	TGTGCCAGCAGGAGGGCTAGCGGGACTACAGATACGCAGTATTTT
TRBJ2-1	12	.	TRBV29-1	.	CSLGHSYNEQFF	TGCAGCTTGGGGCACTCCTACAATGAGCAGTTCTTC
TRBJ2-1	12	.	TRBV7-3	.	CASSSLGGEQFF	TGTGCCAGCAGCTCACTTGGGGGTGAGCAGTTCTTC
TRBJ2-7	15	.	TRBV18	.	CASSPGGSGTYEQYF	TGTGCCAGCTCACCAGGCGGGTCGGGGACCTACGAGCAGTACTTC
TRBJ1-5	15	.	TRBV6-1	.	CASRYREESNQPQHF	TGTGCCAGCAGGTACAGGGAGGAGAGCAATCAGCCCCAGCATTTT
TRBJ1-1	17	few	TRBV28	.	CASSARFYRVDGTEAFF	TGTGCCAGCAGTGCCCGATTTTACAGGGTTGATGGCACTGAAGCTTTCTTT
TRBJ2-7	13	.	TRBV5-1	TRBD2	CASSSTSMHEQYF	TGCGCCAGCAGCTCGACTAGCATGCACGAGCAGTACTTC
TRBJ2-7	15	.	TRBV10-3	TRBD1	CAISEGTALSYEQYF	TGTGCCATCAGTGAGGGGACAGCTCTCTCCTACGAGCAGTACTTC
TRBJ2-7	17	.	TRBV18	.	CASSPLTPGIPSYEQYF	TGTGCCAGCTCACCACTAACGCCGGGGATCCCTTCCTACGAGCAGTACTTC
TRBJ2-7	16	.	TRBV6-5	TRBD2	CASSYSSGRAVVEQYF	TGTGCCAGCAGTTACTCATCCGGGAGGGCCGTTGTCGAGCAGTACTTC
TRBJ2-1	12	.	TRBV28	.	CAPAGTRNEQFF	TGTGCCCCGGCCGGCACGCGCAATGAGCAGTTCTTC
TRBJ2-1	17	.	TRBV13	.	CASSSMWGESSYNEQFF	TGTGCCAGCAGCTCAATGTGGGGAGAGAGCTCCTACAATGAGCAGTTCTTC
TRBJ1-5	16	.	TRBV19	.	CASSTQLTGGGQPQHF	TGTGCCAGTAGTACCCAATTGACAGGCGGGGGTCAGCCCCAGCATTTT
TRBJ2-3	14	.	TRBV2	TRBD2	CASTRDYLGDTQYF	TGTGCCAGCACTAGGGACTACCTGGGAGATACGCAGTATTTT
TRBJ1-3	16	.	TRBV18	.	CASSPPSRNSGNTIYF	TGTGCCAGCTCACCACCCAGTAGGAACTCTGGAAACACCATATATTTT
TRBJ2-1	15	.	TRBV19	TRBD1	CASSTSGTGVDEQFF	TGTGCCAGTAGTACCTCTGGGACAGGGGTCGATGAGCAGTTCTTC
TRBJ1-1	15	.	TRBV11-2	.	CASSPAHGVATEAFF	TGTGCCAGCAGCCCCGCGCACGGTGTTGCCACTGAAGCTTTCTTT
TRBJ1-4	15	.	TRBV30	.	CAWRTEAATNEKLFF	TGTGCCTGGAGGACCGAGGCTGCAACTAATGAAAAACTGTTTTTT
TRBJ1-2	13	.	TRBV29-1	TRBD1	CSVDWTGLYGYTF	TGCAGCGTTGACTGGACAGGGCTTTATGGCTACACCTTC
TRBJ1-1	14	.	TRBV6-6	.	CASSYWSGDTEAFF	TGTGCCAGCAGTTACTGGAGTGGGGACACTGAAGCTTTCTTT
TRBJ2-5	15	once	TRBV7-2	TRBD2	CASSLLAGVFKTQYF	TGTGCCAGCAGCCTACTAGCGGGAGTCTTTAAGACCCAGTACTTC
TRBJ2-1	15	.	TRBV28	.	CASSRGRSSYNEQFF	TGTGCCAGCAGTAGGGGCCGGAGCTCCTACAATGAGCAGTTCTTC
TRBJ1-5	14	.	TRBV2	.	CANSADRRNQPQHF	TGTGCCAACTCCGCAGACAGGCGCAATCAGCCCCAGCATTTT
TRBJ2-7	16	.	TRBV7-2	.	CASSLVGDMRNYEQYF	TGTGCCAGCAGCTTAGTCGGGGACATGCGAAACTACGAGCAGTACTTC
TRBJ2-3	16	.	TRBV12-5	TRBD1	CASGLGRGLSTDTQYF	TGTGCTAGTGGTTTGGGCAGGGGGCTTAGTACAGATACGCAGTATTTT
TRBJ2-3	16	few	TRBV5-4	TRBD1	CASSLRTTGASDTQYF	TGTGCCAGCAGCTTGCGGACGACAGGGGCGTCAGATACGCAGTATTTT
TRBJ2-5	14	.	TRBV5-6	TRBD2	CASSRPSGEETQYF	TGTGCCAGCAGCCGACCTAGCGGAGAGGAGACCCAGTACTTC
TRBJ2-7	15	.	TRBV7-2	.	CASSLGPGLGYEQYF	TGTGCCAGCAGCTTAGGGCCGGGCTTGGGGTACGAGCAGTACTTC
TRBJ1-1	14	once	TRBV5-5	TRBD1	CASNRDRGVAEAFF	TGTGCCAGCAACCGCGACAGGGGAGTTGCCGAAGCTTTCTTT
TRBJ1-2	13	.	TRBV27	.	CASSLRRSYGYTF	TGTGCCAGCAGTTTAAGGAGGTCGTATGGCTACACCTTC
TRBJ1-2	13	.	TRBV30	.	CAWIPGINYGYTF	TGTGCCTGGATCCCAGGGATCAACTATGGCTACACCTTC
TRBJ2-7	16	.	TRBV19	TRBD2	CASANILAGDSYEQYF	TGTGCCAGCGCAAATATTCTAGCGGGAGACTCCTACGAGCAGTACTTC
TRBJ2-1	16	.	TRBV12-2	.	CASRFELTSGRNEQFF	TGTGCAAGTCGCTTCGAGCTGACTAGCGGGAGAAATGAGCAGTTCTTC
TRBJ2-1	14	.	TRBV6-5	TRBD2	CASRESGGGDEQFF	TGTGCCAGCAGAGAATCGGGGGGGGGAGATGAGCAGTTCTTC
TRBJ1-6	15	.	TRBV30	.	CAWSWARGINSPLHF	TGTGCCTGGAGTTGGGCCCGGGGGATTAATTCACCCCTCCACTTT
TRBJ2-5	17	once	TRBV5-1	TRBD2	CASSLGASGTLQETQYF	TGCGCCAGCAGCTTGGGGGCTAGCGGGACACTCCAAGAGACCCAGTACTTC
TRBJ2-4	14	once	TRBV2	TRBD1	CASRQTTGENIQYF	TGTGCCAGCAGACAAACGACAGGGGAAAACATTCAGTACTTC
TRBJ2-1	16	.	TRBV27	.	CASSRRTTSSYNEQFF	TGTGCCAGCAGTCGCAGGACAACAAGCTCCTACAATGAGCAGTTCTTC
TRBJ1-1	12	.	TRBV6-6	.	CASSEVNTEAFF	TGTGCCAGCAGCGAAGTTAACACTGAAGCTTTCTTT
TRBJ1-5	15	.	TRBV9	.	CASSVDPGSTQPQHF	TGTGCCAGCAGCGTAGACCCAGGCTCCACTCAGCCCCAGCATTTT
TRBJ1-2	15	.	TRBV28	.	CASTPYWGPNYGYTF	TGTGCCAGCACCCCCTATTGGGGGCCTAACTATGGCTACACCTTC